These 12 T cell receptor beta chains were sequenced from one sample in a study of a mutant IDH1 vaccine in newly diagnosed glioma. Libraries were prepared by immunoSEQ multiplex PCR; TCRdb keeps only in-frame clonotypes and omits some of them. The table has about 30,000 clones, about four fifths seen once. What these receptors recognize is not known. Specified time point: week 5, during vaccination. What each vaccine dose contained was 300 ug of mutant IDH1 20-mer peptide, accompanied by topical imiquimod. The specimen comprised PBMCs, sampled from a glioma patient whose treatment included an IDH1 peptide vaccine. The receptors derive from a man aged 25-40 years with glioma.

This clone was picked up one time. CDR3: CASSVVSTDTQYF. Here the CDR3 DNA reads TGTGCCAGCAGCGTAGTCAGCACAGATACGCAGTATTTT. The chain joins TRBV9 to TRBJ2-3, with D hard to call. V was cut by 0 bases and J by 0 bases, with 2 bases left in between. This CDR3 contains 13 residues. Germline CDR1 reads SGDLS; CDR2 reads YYNGEE. Together with reference TRBV9 and TRBJ2-3, the CDR3 gives the full variable domain: DSGVTQTPKHLITATGQRVTLRCSPRSGDLSVYWYQQSLDQGLQFLIQYYNGEERAKGNILERFSAQQFPDLHSELNLSSLELGDSALYFCASSVVSTDTQYFGPGTRLTVL.

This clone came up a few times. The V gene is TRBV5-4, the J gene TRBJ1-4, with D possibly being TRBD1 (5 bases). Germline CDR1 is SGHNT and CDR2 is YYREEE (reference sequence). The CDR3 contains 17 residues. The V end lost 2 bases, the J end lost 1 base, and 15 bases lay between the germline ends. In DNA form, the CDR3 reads TGTGCCAGCAGCTTCGGCAGCCTGGGGGAAACTAATGAAAAACTGTTTTTT. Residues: CASSFGSLGETNEKLFF.

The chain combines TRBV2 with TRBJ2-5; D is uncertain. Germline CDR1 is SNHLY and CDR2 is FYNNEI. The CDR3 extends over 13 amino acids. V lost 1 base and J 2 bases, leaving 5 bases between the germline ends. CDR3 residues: CASSEDSQETQYF. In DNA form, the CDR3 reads TGTGCCAGCAGTGAAGACAGTCAAGAGACCCAGTACTTC.

The CDR3: CATRWELAVYNEQFF. In nucleotides, the CDR3 is TGTGCCACCAGATGGGAACTAGCGGTCTACAATGAGCAGTTCTTC. This chain connects TRBV15 to TRBJ2-1, with 8 bases matching TRBD2. The J segment lost 3 bases and the V segment lost 6 bases, leaving 7 bases of the junction unmatched. The length of the CDR3 is 15 residues. In germline, CDR1 is LNHNV, CDR2 YYDKDF (reference sequence).

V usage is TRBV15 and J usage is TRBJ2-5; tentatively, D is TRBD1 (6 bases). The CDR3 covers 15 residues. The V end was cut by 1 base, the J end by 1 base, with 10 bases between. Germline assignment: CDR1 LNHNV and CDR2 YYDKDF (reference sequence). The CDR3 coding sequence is TGTGCCACCAGCAGAGCACAGGGAAGCCAAGAGACCCAGTACTTC. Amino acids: CATSRAQGSQETQYF.

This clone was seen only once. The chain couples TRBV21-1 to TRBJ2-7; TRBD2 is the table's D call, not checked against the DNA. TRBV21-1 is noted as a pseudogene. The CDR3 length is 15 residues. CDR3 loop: CASSNPDSSSYEQYF. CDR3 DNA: TGTGCCAGCAGCAACCCCGACTCGAGCTCCTACGAGCAGTACTTC.

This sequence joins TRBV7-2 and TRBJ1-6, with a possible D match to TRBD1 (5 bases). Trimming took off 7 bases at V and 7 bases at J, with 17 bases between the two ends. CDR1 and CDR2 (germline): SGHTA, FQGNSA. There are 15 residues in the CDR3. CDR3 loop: CASTIRDAANSPLHF. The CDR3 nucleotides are TGTGCCAGCACCATCCGGGACGCGGCGAATTCACCCCTCCACTTT.

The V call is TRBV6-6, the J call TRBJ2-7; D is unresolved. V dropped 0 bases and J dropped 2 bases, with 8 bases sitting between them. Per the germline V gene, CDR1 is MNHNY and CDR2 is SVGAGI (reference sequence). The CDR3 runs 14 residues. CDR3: CASSYSQNTYEQYF. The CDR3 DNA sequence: TGTGCCAGCAGTTACTCCCAGAATACCTACGAGCAGTACTTC.

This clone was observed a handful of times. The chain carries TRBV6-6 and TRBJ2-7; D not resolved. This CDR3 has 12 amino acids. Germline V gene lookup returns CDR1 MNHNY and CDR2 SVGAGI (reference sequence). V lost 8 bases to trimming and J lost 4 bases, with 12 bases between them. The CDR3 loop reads CASQRRGYEQYF. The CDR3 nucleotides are TGTGCCAGCCAGCGCAGAGGATACGAGCAGTACTTC.

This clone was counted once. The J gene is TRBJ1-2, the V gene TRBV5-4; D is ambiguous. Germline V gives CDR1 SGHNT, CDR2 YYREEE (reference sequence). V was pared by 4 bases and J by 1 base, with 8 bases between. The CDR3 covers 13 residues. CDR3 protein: CASSTNDNYGYTF. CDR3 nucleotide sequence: TGTGCCAGCAGCACGAATGATAACTATGGCTACACCTTC.

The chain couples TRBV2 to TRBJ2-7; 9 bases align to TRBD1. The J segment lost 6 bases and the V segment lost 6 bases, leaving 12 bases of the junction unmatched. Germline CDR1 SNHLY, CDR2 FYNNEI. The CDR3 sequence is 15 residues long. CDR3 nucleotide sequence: TGTGCCAGCAGCGTCCCGGGACAGGGCGTCCCCGAGCAGTACTTC. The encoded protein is CASSVPGQGVPEQYF.

CDR3 amino acids: CASRPRGGRSQPQHF. CDR3 sequence (DNA): TGTGCAAGTCGCCCGAGGGGGGGGCGGAGTCAGCCCCAGCATTTT. The chain employs TRBV12-2 and TRBJ1-5. TRBV12-2 corresponds to a pseudogene. The CDR3 is 15 residues long.